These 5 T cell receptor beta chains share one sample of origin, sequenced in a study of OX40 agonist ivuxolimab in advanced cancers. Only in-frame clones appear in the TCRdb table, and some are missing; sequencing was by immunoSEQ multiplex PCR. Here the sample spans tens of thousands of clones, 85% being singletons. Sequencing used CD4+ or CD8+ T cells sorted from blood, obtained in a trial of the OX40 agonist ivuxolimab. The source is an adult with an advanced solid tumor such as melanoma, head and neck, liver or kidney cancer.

The CDR3 loop is CASSPAGGTNTGELFF. CDR3 sequence (DNA): TGTGCCAGCTCGCCGGCGGGGGGCACGAACACCGGGGAGCTGTTTTTT. V and J are TRBV18 and TRBJ2-2; 8 positions agree with TRBD2. The CDR3 spans 16 residues. The J segment lost 0 bases and the V segment lost 6 bases, leaving 6 bases of the junction unmatched. Per germline, CDR1 KGHSH and CDR2 LQKENI.

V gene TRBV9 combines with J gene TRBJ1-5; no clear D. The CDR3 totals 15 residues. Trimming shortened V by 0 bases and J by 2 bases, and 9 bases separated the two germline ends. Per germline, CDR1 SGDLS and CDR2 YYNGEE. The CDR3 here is CASSVGNHGNQPQHF. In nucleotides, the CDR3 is TGTGCCAGCAGCGTAGGAAATCATGGCAATCAGCCCCAGCATTTT.

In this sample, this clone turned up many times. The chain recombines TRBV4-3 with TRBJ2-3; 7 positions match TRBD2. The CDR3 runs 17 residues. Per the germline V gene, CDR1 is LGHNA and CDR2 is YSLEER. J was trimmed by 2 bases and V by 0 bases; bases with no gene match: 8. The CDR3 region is CASSQDVASGSTDTQYF. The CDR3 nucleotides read TGCGCCAGCAGCCAAGATGTAGCTAGCGGTTCCACAGATACGCAGTATTTT.

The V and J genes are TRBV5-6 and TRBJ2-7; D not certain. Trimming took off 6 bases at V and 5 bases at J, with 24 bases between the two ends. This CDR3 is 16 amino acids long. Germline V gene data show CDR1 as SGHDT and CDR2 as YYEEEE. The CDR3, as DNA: TGTGCCAGCAAGCAGGCAGGATACCCTCTAGTGGACGAGCAGTACTTC. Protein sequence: CASKQAGYPLVDEQYF.

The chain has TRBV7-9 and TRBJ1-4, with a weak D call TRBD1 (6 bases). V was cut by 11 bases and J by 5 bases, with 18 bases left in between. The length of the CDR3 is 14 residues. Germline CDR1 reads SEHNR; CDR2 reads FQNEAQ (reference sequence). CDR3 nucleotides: TGTGCCGGAATCCAGGGGATGACGAATGAAAAACTGTTTTTT. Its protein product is CAGIQGMTNEKLFF.